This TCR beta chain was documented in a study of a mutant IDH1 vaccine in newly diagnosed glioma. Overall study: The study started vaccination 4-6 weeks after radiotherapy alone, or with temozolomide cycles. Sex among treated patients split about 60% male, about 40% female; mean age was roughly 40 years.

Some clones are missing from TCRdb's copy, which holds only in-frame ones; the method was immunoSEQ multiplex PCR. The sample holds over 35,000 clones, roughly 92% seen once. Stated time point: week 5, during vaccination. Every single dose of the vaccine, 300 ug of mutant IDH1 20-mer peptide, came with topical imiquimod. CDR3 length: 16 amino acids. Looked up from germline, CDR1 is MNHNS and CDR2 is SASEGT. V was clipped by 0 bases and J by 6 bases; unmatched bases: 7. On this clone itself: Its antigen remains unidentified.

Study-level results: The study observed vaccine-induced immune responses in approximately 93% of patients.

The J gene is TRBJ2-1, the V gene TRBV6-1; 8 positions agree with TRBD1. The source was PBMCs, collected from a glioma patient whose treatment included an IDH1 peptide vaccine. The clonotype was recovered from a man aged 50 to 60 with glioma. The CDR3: CASSEARGRGPNEQFF. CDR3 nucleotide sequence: TGTGCCAGCAGTGAAGCAAGGGGCAGGGGGCCCAATGAGCAGTTCTTC.